This is a list of T cell receptor beta chains from one sample in a study of tumor-infiltrating lymphocytes in localized non-small cell lung cancer. Repertoires were generated with immunoSEQ multiplex PCR, while TCRdb's copy carries only in-frame clones and drops some. The profile shows roughly 13,000 clones, about 77% of them singletons. Sequenced material: lung tumor tissue. These receptors all come from a human donor with non-small cell lung cancer. Each CDR3 is given with its conserved first and last residue. Fields, in order: J gene, D gene, V gene, clone size, CDR3 protein, CDR3 DNA. The D gene is left open where the match is weak. Where a row states a size, it is once, few, many or the class of an expanded clone; other rows omit it.

j_gene: TRBJ1-3; d_gene: NA; v_gene: TRBV21-1; abundance: NA; CDR3aa: CASDTLGNTIYF; CDR3nt: TGTGCCAGTGACACGCTGGGAAACACCATATATTTT
j_gene: TRBJ1-1; d_gene: TRBD1; v_gene: TRBV5-4; abundance: NA; CDR3aa: CASSFTGENTEAFF; CDR3nt: TGTGCCAGCAGCTTCACAGGGGAGAACACTGAAGCTTTCTTT
j_gene: TRBJ2-3; d_gene: TRBD2; v_gene: TRBV6-4; abundance: NA; CDR3aa: CASSGFSGTSTDTQYF; CDR3nt: TGTGCCAGCAGCGGATTTAGCGGGACTAGCACAGATACGCAGTATTTT
j_gene: TRBJ1-5; d_gene: NA; v_gene: TRBV6-5; abundance: NA; CDR3aa: CASSWDISNQPQHF; CDR3nt: TGTGCCAGCAGTTGGGACATTAGCAATCAGCCCCAGCATTTT
j_gene: TRBJ2-5; d_gene: NA; v_gene: TRBV11-2; abundance: once; CDR3aa: CASSLATVQETQYF; CDR3nt: TGTGCCAGCAGCTTAGCGACAGTACAAGAGACCCAGTACTTC
j_gene: TRBJ2-1; d_gene: NA; v_gene: TRBV4-1; abundance: NA; CDR3aa: CASRKERAGGEQFF; CDR3nt: TGCGCCAGCAGAAAGGAAAGGGCCGGCGGTGAGCAGTTCTTC
j_gene: TRBJ2-5; d_gene: NA; v_gene: TRBV14; abundance: NA; CDR3aa: CASSQLQQETQYF; CDR3nt: TGTGCCAGCAGCCAACTCCAGCAAGAGACCCAGTACTTC
j_gene: TRBJ2-7; d_gene: TRBD1; v_gene: TRBV5-1; abundance: NA; CDR3aa: CASSPGQGAWSEQYF; CDR3nt: TGCGCCAGCAGCCCGGGACAGGGGGCATGGAGCGAGCAGTACTTC
j_gene: TRBJ1-6; d_gene: TRBD1; v_gene: TRBV7-9; abundance: NA; CDR3aa: CASSNRQGWNSPLHF; CDR3nt: TGTGCCAGCAGCAACCGACAGGGGTGGAATTCACCCCTCCACTTT
j_gene: TRBJ1-2; d_gene: NA; v_gene: TRBV2; abundance: few; CDR3aa: CASSPSGTVKGYTF; CDR3nt: TGTGCCAGCAGTCCGAGTGGAACAGTTAAGGGCTACACCTTC
j_gene: TRBJ2-1; d_gene: NA; v_gene: TRBV21-1; abundance: NA; CDR3aa: CASSHGQGTEQFF; CDR3nt: TGTGCCAGCAGCCATGGACAGGGGACTGAGCAGTTCTTC
j_gene: TRBJ1-2; d_gene: NA; v_gene: TRBV6-5; abundance: NA; CDR3aa: CASSQGKSYGYTF; CDR3nt: TGTGCCAGCAGCCAGGGGAAATCCTATGGCTACACCTTC
j_gene: TRBJ1-5; d_gene: TRBD1; v_gene: TRBV27; abundance: medium-sized; CDR3aa: CASSARDRGSQPQHF; CDR3nt: TGTGCCAGCAGTGCCCGGGACAGGGGCAGTCAGCCCCAGCATTTT
j_gene: TRBJ2-7; d_gene: NA; v_gene: TRBV10-3; abundance: medium-sized; CDR3aa: CATRGQLGYEQYF; CDR3nt: TGTGCCACCAGGGGACAATTGGGATACGAGCAGTACTTC
j_gene: TRBJ1-2; d_gene: TRBD1; v_gene: TRBV28; abundance: once; CDR3aa: CASTAGQGAWYGYTF; CDR3nt: TGTGCCAGCACCGCGGGACAGGGGGCCTGGTATGGCTACACCTTC
j_gene: TRBJ1-2; d_gene: TRBD1; v_gene: TRBV29-1; abundance: NA; CDR3aa: CSTTGTGTTGHGYTF; CDR3nt: TGCAGCACAACCGGGACAGGGACCACCGGACATGGCTACACCTTC
j_gene: TRBJ2-1; d_gene: TRBD2; v_gene: TRBV14; abundance: medium-sized; CDR3aa: CASSQLARTRGNEQFF; CDR3nt: TGTGCCAGCAGCCAACTAGCCCGGACTAGGGGCAATGAGCAGTTCTTC
j_gene: TRBJ2-3; d_gene: TRBD2; v_gene: TRBV7-3; abundance: NA; CDR3aa: CASSSSSGGTDTQYF; CDR3nt: TGTGCCAGCAGCTCTTCTAGCGGAGGCACAGATACGCAGTATTTT
j_gene: TRBJ2-1; d_gene: TRBD2; v_gene: TRBV28; abundance: NA; CDR3aa: CASSLARTFNPAGKKYGEQFF; CDR3nt: TGTGCCAGCAGTTTAGCCCGCACTTTTAACCCAGCGGGGAAGAAATACGGTGAGCAGTTCTTC
j_gene: TRBJ2-7; d_gene: NA; v_gene: TRBV5-1; abundance: NA; CDR3aa: CASRFEQYF; CDR3nt: TGCGCCAGCAGGTTCGAGCAGTACTTC
j_gene: TRBJ1-5; d_gene: NA; v_gene: TRBV2; abundance: NA; CDR3aa: CASSVGLGNQPQHF; CDR3nt: TGTGCCAGCAGTGTGGGGTTGGGCAATCAGCCCCAGCATTTT
j_gene: TRBJ1-1; d_gene: NA; v_gene: TRBV7-2; abundance: once; CDR3aa: CASSETVGQLEAFF; CDR3nt: TGTGCCAGCAGCGAAACGGTTGGACAGTTAGAAGCTTTCTTT
j_gene: TRBJ2-5; d_gene: TRBD2; v_gene: TRBV10-2; abundance: NA; CDR3aa: CASSPTSGRLVKTQYF; CDR3nt: TGCGCCAGCAGCCCCACTAGCGGCCGACTGGTAAAGACCCAGTACTTC
j_gene: TRBJ1-5; d_gene: NA; v_gene: TRBV7-8; abundance: NA; CDR3aa: CASSLWGNQPQHF; CDR3nt: TGTGCCAGCAGCTTATGGGGCAATCAGCCCCAGCATTTT
j_gene: TRBJ1-2; d_gene: NA; v_gene: TRBV4-3; abundance: NA; CDR3aa: CASSQEGSGHYGYTF; CDR3nt: TGCGCCAGCAGCCAAGAAGGGAGCGGTCACTATGGCTACACCTTC
j_gene: TRBJ2-1; d_gene: NA; v_gene: TRBV5-1; abundance: few; CDR3aa: CASSLGAALGYNEQFF; CDR3nt: TGCGCCAGCAGCTTGGGTGCTGCCCTGGGCTACAATGAGCAGTTCTTC
j_gene: TRBJ1-6; d_gene: NA; v_gene: TRBV19; abundance: NA; CDR3aa: CASSRQVNSPLHF; CDR3nt: TGTGCCAGTAGTCGACAGGTTAATTCACCCCTCCACTTT